This is a list of T cell receptor beta chains from one sample in a study of CD8 T cells in ankylosing spondylitis. Using its own MiXCR run on the 5' RACE reads, TCRdb lists one record per CDR3 protein. This repertoire shows about 750,000 distinct CDR3 sequences, around 20% found once; its top ten account for roughly a fifth. Sequenced: blood, either unsorted or a sorted T cell fraction (not recorded which). The receptors derive from a male donor with ankylosing spondylitis. The CDR3 runs from the conserved cysteine through the conserved F or W. A D gene is named only where the DNA matches it firmly. The size field is filled for only some rows; it gives once, few, many or a size class.

TRBV24-1	TRBJ2-1	few	NA	TGTGCCACCAGTGATCCTCGGACCCGCTCGGGTGAGCAGTTCTTC	CATSDPRTRSGEQFF
TRBV30	TRBJ1-3	few	NA	TGTGCCTGGAGTGCAGGGGCCTACTCTGGAAACACCATATATTTT	CAWSAGAYSGNTIYF
TRBV30	TRBJ1-5	few	TRBD1	TGTGCCTGGAGTGTACAGGGGAAAGATCAGCCCCAGCATTTT	CAWSVQGKDQPQHF
TRBV7-2	TRBJ2-1	NA	TRBD2	TGTGCCAGCAGCTTAAGGTCTAGCGGGGGCAATGAGCAGTTCTTC	CASSLRSSGGNEQFF
TRBV7-9	TRBJ2-5	few	TRBD2	TGTGCCAGCAGCTTATTGTTAGCGGGAGTTCTGGAGACCCAGTACTTC	CASSLLLAGVLETQYF
TRBV10-3	TRBJ1-2	many	NA	TGTGCCATCAGTGCCGTTTTTGGCTACACCTTC	CAISAVFGYTF
TRBV5-4	TRBJ1-2	few	TRBD1	TGTGCCAGCAGCTCCGGGACAGGGGGCCCCCTTAACTATGGCTACACCTTC	CASSSGTGGPLNYGYTF
TRBV15	TRBJ1-5	NA	NA	TGTGCCACCAGCAGAGGCTGGGGTCCTAATCAGCCCCAGCATTTT	CATSRGWGPNQPQHF
TRBV27	TRBJ2-2	NA	TRBD2	TGTGCCAGCCGACTAGCGGGACCCGGGGAGCTGTTTTTT	CASRLAGPGELFF
TRBV20-1	TRBJ1-6	NA	NA	TGCAGTGCTAGATTTTCCGATATAGGCTCCTATAATTCACCCCTCCACTTT	CSARFSDIGSYNSPLHF
TRBV19	TRBJ2-3	NA	NA	TGTGCCAGTAGTAGGGACACGGTCACAGATACGCAGTATTTT	CASSRDTVTDTQYF
TRBV29-1	TRBJ2-7	few	TRBD1	TGCAGCGTACGGACAGGCACCTACGAGCAGTACTTC	CSVRTGTYEQYF